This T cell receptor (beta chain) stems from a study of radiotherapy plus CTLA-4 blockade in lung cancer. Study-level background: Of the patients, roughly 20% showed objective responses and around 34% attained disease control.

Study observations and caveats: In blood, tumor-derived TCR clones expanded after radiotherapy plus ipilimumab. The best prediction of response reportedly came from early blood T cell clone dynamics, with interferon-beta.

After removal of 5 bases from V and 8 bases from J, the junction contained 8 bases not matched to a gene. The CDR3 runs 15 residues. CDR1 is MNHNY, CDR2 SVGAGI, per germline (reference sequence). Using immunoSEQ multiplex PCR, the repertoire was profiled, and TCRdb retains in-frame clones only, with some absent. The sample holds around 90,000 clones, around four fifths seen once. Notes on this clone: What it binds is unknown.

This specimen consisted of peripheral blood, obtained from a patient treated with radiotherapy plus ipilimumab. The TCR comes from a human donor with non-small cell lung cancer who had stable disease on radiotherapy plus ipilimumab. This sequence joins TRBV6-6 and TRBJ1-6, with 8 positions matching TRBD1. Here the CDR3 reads CASSRTQGADSPLHF. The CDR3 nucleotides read TGTGCCAGCAGTAGGACGCAGGGGGCTGATTCACCCCTCCACTTT.